The clone carrying this T cell receptor beta chain was seen at least ten times. Its antigen remains unknown. CDR3 size: 12 residues. V was cut by 6 bases and J by 4 bases, with 9 bases left in between. The germline CDR1 and CDR2 sequences are MGHDK and SYGVNS. This specimen comes from a study of human T cells and chemical hapten exposure. Study results and caveats: Expanded TCRs clustered into significantly more large CDR3 similarity groups than controls, the analysis revealed.

Indicated time point: patch test 2, 6 weeks after DPC sensitization. Treatment in this sample: therapeutic diphenylcyclopropenone sensitization with weekly scalp DPC. MiXCR, applied by TCRdb to the RACE reads, yields one record per CDR3 protein. The data contain 360,000 or so distinct CDR3 sequences, 6% to 7% of them singletons. The clonotype comes from a woman between 18 and 30 years old with alopecia areata. Some clones in this sample may be carry-over from other donors' samples. The sequencing used whole blood, collected in connection with sensitization to the hapten diphenylcyclopropenone (DPC). The chain uses TRBV25-1 and TRBJ1-2; D not certain. The CDR3: CASSRAGYGYTF. The CDR3 DNA follows: TGTGCCAGCAGCCGGGCCGGCTATGGCTACACCTTC.